These T cell receptor beta chains were read from a single sample in a study of PD-1 blockade in classical Hodgkin lymphoma. Using immunoSEQ multiplex PCR, the repertoire was profiled, and TCRdb retains in-frame clones only, with some absent. The profile covers 10,000 to 15,000 clones, with about nine tenths appearing a single time and roughly 0.51% taken by the ten largest. The sequencing used CD4+ T cells from blood, collected at baseline. The receptor set was obtained from a human donor with classical Hodgkin lymphoma. Both conserved end residues are part of each CDR3. D genes are given only for firm matches. Clone size is not always given. Where it is, it says once, few, many or a class for expanded clones.

TRBV2	.	TRBJ2-2	TRBD2	CASRRLAGGFSGELFF	TGTGCCAGCAGAAGACTAGCGGGGGGATTTTCCGGGGAGCTGTTTTTT
TRBV6-1	once	TRBJ2-7	TRBD1	CASSGGTVLGQYF	TGTGCCAGCAGTGGAGGGACAGTCCTCGGGCAGTACTTC
TRBV4-1	.	TRBJ2-7	.	CASSHTQDGTYEQYF	TGCGCCAGCAGCCACACACAGGACGGAACCTACGAGCAGTACTTC
TRBV9	once	TRBJ2-7	TRBD2	CASSVGGHGLAPGYEQYF	TGTGCCAGCAGCGTGGGGGGGCACGGACTAGCCCCAGGGTACGAGCAGTACTTC
TRBV14	.	TRBJ2-1	.	CASSLGDLYNEQFF	TGTGCCAGCAGTCTCGGAGATCTCTACAATGAGCAGTTCTTC
TRBV29-1	.	TRBJ1-1	.	CSAKRVGTEAFF	TGCAGCGCCAAGAGGGTAGGGACTGAAGCTTTCTTT
TRBV5-1	.	TRBJ2-5	TRBD2	CASSLGLAGGETQYF	TGCGCCAGCAGCTTGGGACTAGCGGGAGGAGAGACCCAGTACTTC
TRBV7-2	.	TRBJ2-7	TRBD1	CASSPGDSYEQYF	TGTGCCAGCAGCCCTGGGGACAGCTACGAGCAGTACTTC
TRBV28	.	TRBJ2-3	TRBD2	CASSLGTSRPQYF	TGTGCCAGCAGTCTCGGGACTAGCCGGCCGCAGTATTTT
TRBV27	.	TRBJ1-1	.	CASSLRDMNTEAFF	TGTGCCAGCAGTTTGCGAGATATGAACACTGAAGCTTTCTTT
TRBV5-6	.	TRBJ2-3	TRBD1	CASSPRTGNTDTQYF	TGTGCCAGCAGCCCCCGGACAGGGAACACAGATACGCAGTATTTT
TRBV28	.	TRBJ2-1	.	CASSLLNTYNEQFF	TGTGCCAGCAGTCTTCTGAACACGTACAATGAGCAGTTCTTC
TRBV5-1	.	TRBJ2-1	.	CASSFDSYNEQFF	TGCGCCAGCAGCTTCGACAGTTACAATGAGCAGTTCTTC
TRBV5-1	.	TRBJ2-7	TRBD1	CASSSRDSSYEQYF	TGCGCCAGCAGCTCCCGGGACAGCTCCTACGAGCAGTACTTC
TRBV5-1	few	TRBJ2-7	TRBD1	CASSLGQGSTYEQYF	TGCGCCAGCAGCTTGGGACAGGGTAGCACCTACGAGCAGTACTTC
TRBV7-2	.	TRBJ2-5	TRBD1	CASSLEGQVWETQYF	TGTGCCAGCAGCTTAGAAGGACAGGTTTGGGAGACCCAGTACTTC
TRBV2	.	TRBJ1-4	.	CASSEALHRQSKLFF	TGTGCCAGCAGTGAAGCGCTTCACCGCCAGTCCAAACTGTTTTTT
TRBV7-2	.	TRBJ2-7	.	CASSPRVSSYEQYF	TGTGCCAGCAGCCCGAGGGTAAGCTCCTACGAGCAGTACTTC
TRBV30	.	TRBJ2-5	.	CAWGIGAALETQYF	TGTGCCTGGGGTATAGGAGCGGCGCTGGAGACCCAGTACTTC
TRBV19	.	TRBJ2-1	TRBD2	CASSIEASGRGNEQFF	TGTGCCAGTAGTATAGAGGCTAGCGGGAGAGGCAATGAGCAGTTCTTC
TRBV13	.	TRBJ1-3	.	CASSFGGGTSGNTIYF	TGTGCCAGCAGCTTTGGGGGGGGCACCTCTGGAAACACCATATATTTT
TRBV5-5	.	TRBJ1-5	.	CASSKMSGAGQPQHF	TGTGCCAGCAGCAAAATGTCGGGGGCCGGTCAGCCCCAGCATTTT
TRBV18	.	TRBJ2-1	.	CASSVPGGEQFF	TGTGCCAGCTCAGTTCCAGGCGGGGAGCAGTTCTTC
TRBV25-1	.	TRBJ2-3	.	CASSDLNRFTDTQYF	TGTGCCAGCAGTGATTTGAACAGGTTCACAGATACGCAGTATTTT
TRBV5-1	.	TRBJ1-2	TRBD1	CASSLAPGGADGYTF	TGCGCCAGCAGCTTGGCCCCAGGGGGCGCGGATGGCTACACCTTC
TRBV29-1	.	TRBJ2-3	.	CSVVGGSTDTQYF	TGCAGCGTTGTTGGCGGTAGCACAGATACGCAGTATTTT
TRBV28	.	TRBJ2-3	TRBD2	CASSFRLAAGADTQYF	TGTGCCAGCAGTTTTCGACTAGCGGCAGGCGCAGATACGCAGTATTTT
TRBV7-8	.	TRBJ2-7	TRBD1	CASSLVSWWDRGNYEQYF	TGTGCCAGCAGCTTAGTTAGTTGGTGGGACAGGGGGAACTACGAGCAGTACTTC
TRBV7-2	.	TRBJ1-4	.	CASSLEGGDKKLFF	TGTGCCAGCAGCTTAGAGGGGGGGGATAAAAAACTGTTTTTT
TRBV28	.	TRBJ2-7	.	CASSLSGYEQYF	TGTGCCAGCAGTTTGTCTGGCTACGAGCAGTACTTC
TRBV2	.	TRBJ1-5	.	CASSRDPNQPQHF	TGTGCCAGCAGCCGGGACCCTAATCAGCCCCAGCATTTT
TRBV6-1	.	TRBJ2-5	TRBD2	CASSVGTRGIVETQYF	TGTGCCAGCAGTGTAGGGACTAGAGGGATCGTAGAGACCCAGTACTTC
TRBV18	.	TRBJ2-7	.	CASSHDYEQYF	TGTGCCAGCTCACACGACTACGAGCAGTACTTC
TRBV5-1	.	TRBJ2-5	TRBD1	CASSLEGTGQETQYF	TGCGCCAGCAGCTTGGAGGGGACAGGGCAAGAGACCCAGTACTTC
TRBV5-4	.	TRBJ2-1	TRBD2	CASSRASGGYNEQFF	TGTGCCAGCAGCAGGGCTAGCGGGGGCTATAATGAGCAGTTCTTC